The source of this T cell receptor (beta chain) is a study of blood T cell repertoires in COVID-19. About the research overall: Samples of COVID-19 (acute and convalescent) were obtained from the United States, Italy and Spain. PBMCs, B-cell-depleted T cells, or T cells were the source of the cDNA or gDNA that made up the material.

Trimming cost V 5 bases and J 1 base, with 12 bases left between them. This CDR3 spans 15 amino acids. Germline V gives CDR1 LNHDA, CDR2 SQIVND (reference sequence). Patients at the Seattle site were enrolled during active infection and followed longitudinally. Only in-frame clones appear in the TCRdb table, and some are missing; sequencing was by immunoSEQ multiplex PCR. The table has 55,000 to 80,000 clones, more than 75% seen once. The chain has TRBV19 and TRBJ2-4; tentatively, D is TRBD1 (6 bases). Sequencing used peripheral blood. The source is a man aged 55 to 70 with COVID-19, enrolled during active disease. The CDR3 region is CASSPRGYAKNIQYF. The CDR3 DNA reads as TGTGCCAGTAGTCCCAGGGGATACGCCAAAAACATTCAGTACTTC. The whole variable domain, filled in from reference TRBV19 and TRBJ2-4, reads DGGITQSPKYLFRKEGQNVTLSCEQNLNHDAMYWYRQDPGQGLRLIYYSQIVNDFQKGDIAEGYSVSREKKESFPLTVTSAQKNPTAFYLCASSPRGYAKNIQYFGAGTRLSVL.